A selection of T cell receptor beta chains follows, all from one sample in a study of cytomegalovirus exposure and HLA in healthy donors. Repertoires were generated with immunoSEQ multiplex PCR, while TCRdb's copy carries only in-frame clones and drops some. This sample has 40,000 to 50,000 clones, with approximately 70% found just once. The specimen sequenced was PBMCs. The receptors originated from a man aged 30-40 years in good health and CMV-seronegative. Each CDR3 is given with its conserved first and last residue. A D gene is named only where the DNA matches it firmly. Part of the rows lack a size; the others show once, few, many or a class for expanded clones.

cdr3_aa: CASTRQGLARRNEQFF
cdr3_nt: TGTGCCAGCACCCGACAGGGACTAGCGAGGAGGAATGAGCAGTTCTTC
v_call: TRBV27
d_call: TRBD2
j_call: TRBJ2-1
cdr3_length: 16
clone_size: NA

cdr3_aa: CASSLSGSWDEQYF
cdr3_nt: TGCGCCAGCAGCTTGAGCGGGAGTTGGGACGAGCAGTACTTC
v_call: TRBV5-1
d_call: TRBD2
j_call: TRBJ2-7
cdr3_length: 14
clone_size: NA

cdr3_aa: CASSIPGQGAHGYTF
cdr3_nt: TGTGCCAGCAGCATACCGGGACAGGGGGCCCATGGCTACACCTTC
v_call: TRBV5-4
d_call: TRBD1
j_call: TRBJ1-2
cdr3_length: 15
clone_size: NA

cdr3_aa: CASSIIWGLEQFF
cdr3_nt: TGTGCCAGTAGTATTATTTGGGGGCTAGAGCAGTTCTTC
v_call: TRBV19
d_call: NA
j_call: TRBJ2-1
cdr3_length: 13
clone_size: NA

cdr3_aa: CASKNRDDTEAFF
cdr3_nt: TGTGCCAGCAAGAACCGGGATGACACTGAAGCTTTCTTT
v_call: TRBV5-4
d_call: NA
j_call: TRBJ1-1
cdr3_length: 13
clone_size: NA

cdr3_aa: CASSANNRGPKETQYF
cdr3_nt: TGTGCCAGCAGCGCCAACAACAGGGGGCCTAAAGAGACCCAGTACTTC
v_call: TRBV5-6
d_call: TRBD1
j_call: TRBJ2-5
cdr3_length: 16
clone_size: NA

cdr3_aa: CASSAFHRLAGDMGRPNTGELFF
cdr3_nt: TGTGCCAGCAGCGCATTCCACAGACTAGCGGGAGATATGGGGAGGCCGAACACCGGGGAGCTGTTTTTT
v_call: TRBV9
d_call: TRBD2
j_call: TRBJ2-2
cdr3_length: 23
clone_size: NA

cdr3_aa: CAISEGPRGGTDTQYF
cdr3_nt: TGTGCCATCAGTGAAGGGCCCAGGGGCGGCACAGATACGCAGTATTTT
v_call: TRBV10-3
d_call: NA
j_call: TRBJ2-3
cdr3_length: 16
clone_size: NA

cdr3_aa: CAIHPSGSSNEQFF
cdr3_nt: TGTGCCATCCATCCTAGCGGGAGCTCAAATGAGCAGTTCTTC
v_call: TRBV10-3
d_call: TRBD2
j_call: TRBJ2-1
cdr3_length: 14
clone_size: few

cdr3_aa: CASSPLTRPNEQYF
cdr3_nt: TGCGCCAGCAGCCCACTAACGAGACCCAACGAGCAGTACTTC
v_call: TRBV5-1
d_call: NA
j_call: TRBJ2-7
cdr3_length: 14
clone_size: NA

cdr3_aa: CASSTPGRYQETQYF
cdr3_nt: TGTGCCAGTAGTACCCCCGGCAGGTACCAAGAGACCCAGTACTTC
v_call: TRBV19
d_call: NA
j_call: TRBJ2-5
cdr3_length: 15
clone_size: NA

cdr3_aa: CAISTFQETQYF
cdr3_nt: TGTGCCATCAGTACTTTCCAAGAGACCCAGTACTTC
v_call: TRBV10-3
d_call: NA
j_call: TRBJ2-5
cdr3_length: 12
clone_size: NA

cdr3_aa: CASSVDGDTQYF
cdr3_nt: TGTGCCAGCAGCGTAGACGGAGATACGCAGTATTTT
v_call: TRBV9
d_call: NA
j_call: TRBJ2-3
cdr3_length: 12
clone_size: NA

cdr3_aa: CAIGLTDTQYF
cdr3_nt: TGTGCCATTGGACTCACAGATACGCAGTATTTT
v_call: TRBV10-3
d_call: NA
j_call: TRBJ2-3
cdr3_length: 11
clone_size: NA

cdr3_aa: CASGGNSGGTQYF
cdr3_nt: TGTGCCAGCGGGGGCAATAGTGGGGGAACGCAGTATTTT
v_call: TRBV6-5
d_call: NA
j_call: TRBJ2-3
cdr3_length: 13
clone_size: NA

cdr3_aa: CASSTGQSPPYF
cdr3_nt: TGCGCCAGCAGCACAGGACAGTCCCCTCCGTACTTC
v_call: TRBV5-1
d_call: NA
j_call: TRBJ2-7
cdr3_length: 12
clone_size: NA